The 25 T cell receptor beta chains given below trace back to one sample, sequenced in a study of CXCR3-negative and CXCR3-positive naive CD8 T cells. Libraries were UMI-labeled 5' RACE TRB cDNA. TCRdb reprocessed the 5' RACE reads; each CDR3 protein has one entry and no DNA is given. The table lists 40,000 to 45,000 distinct CDR3 sequences. The material sequenced was memory CD8+ T cells from blood. The receptor set was obtained from a human donor in good health. Some clones in this sample may be carry-over from other donors' samples.

The gene calls are TRBV6-1 and TRBJ1-1. Germline CDR1 MNHNS, CDR2 SASEGT. The CDR3 length is 13 residues. CDR3 amino acids: CASSEALNTEAFF.

The chain has TRBV20-1 and TRBJ1-1. Germline V CDR1 and CDR2: DFQATT, SNEGSKA (reference sequence). This CDR3 spans 13 amino acids. This chain's CDR3 is CSARERANTEAFF.

The J gene is TRBJ2-7, the V gene TRBV6-5; checking the TCRdb D call of TRBD1 is not possible without DNA. This CDR3 has 15 residues. Looked up from germline, CDR1 is MNHEY and CDR2 is SVGAGI. CDR3 residues: CASSQTGQGRYEQYF.

The J gene is TRBJ2-1, the V gene TRBV27; TCRdb gives TRBD2 as the D gene, but with no DNA this cannot be confirmed. The germline V gene has CDR1 MNHEY and CDR2 SMNVEV (reference sequence). The CDR3 contains 16 residues. The CDR3 protein is CASSSDSGFSYNEQFF.

The gene calls are TRBV29-1 and TRBJ1-5; checking the TCRdb D call of TRBD1 is not possible without DNA. CDR3 length: 13 residues. Germline CDR1 and CDR2: SQVTM and ANQGSEA. The CDR3 protein is CSVAQGYNQPQHF.

This chain connects TRBV5-8 to TRBJ2-7; TCRdb's D gene call, TRBD1, goes unchecked for lack of DNA. The length of the CDR3 is 14 residues. Germline CDR1 is SGHTS and CDR2 is YDEGEE. The CDR3 sequence is CASSFRGRSYEQYF.

CDR3 residues: CASTARTGYTGELFF. The chain joins TRBV28 to TRBJ2-2; without DNA, the TCRdb call of TRBD1 cannot be checked. CDR1 is MDHEN, CDR2 SYDVKM, per germline. The CDR3 length is 15 residues.

The V gene is TRBV19, the J gene TRBJ2-1. The germline CDR1 and CDR2 sequences are LNHDA and SQIVND (reference sequence). This CDR3 has 14 amino acids. The CDR3: CASSILDSYNEQFF.

V is TRBV27 and J is TRBJ2-7. Germline-derived CDR1 and CDR2 are MNHEY and SMNVEV (reference sequence). The CDR3 has 12 residues. CDR3 loop: CASSFGVDEQYF.

The chain uses TRBV11-3 and TRBJ1-2; the D call of TRBD1 rests on TCRdb alone, since no DNA is present to check it. The CDR3 has 14 amino acids. Germline assignment: CDR1 SGHNT and CDR2 YENEEA. CDR3 amino acids: CASSFSDRLYGYTF. Based on the CDR3 plus reference TRBV11-3 and TRBJ1-2, the full variable domain is EAGVVQSPRYKIIEKKQPVAFWCNPISGHNTLYWYLQNLGQGPELLIRYENEEAVDDSQLPKDRFSAERLKGVDSTLKIQPAELGDSAVYLCASSFSDRLYGYTFGSGTRLTVV.

The J gene is TRBJ2-7, the V gene TRBV5-6; TCRdb outputs TRBD1, but without DNA this stays unchecked. This CDR3 is 15 amino acids long. Looked up from germline, CDR1 is SGHDT and CDR2 is YYEEEE. Here the CDR3 reads CASSPGTGGSYEQYF.

The chain couples TRBV21-1 to TRBJ1-4. TRBV21-1 is a known pseudogene. The CDR3 consists of 16 residues. The CDR3 spells CASSTRSKGLDEKLFF.

The chain uses TRBV12-3 or TRBV12-4 and TRBJ2-3; TCRdb indicates TRBD2, and absent DNA this call remains unverified. The CDR3 has 15 residues. The CDR3 spells CASSEDWFSTDTQYF.

By frequency, this clonotype registers medium-sized. The chain combines TRBV7-8 with TRBJ2-1. CDR3 size: 14 residues. CDR1 is SGHVS, CDR2 FQNEAQ, per germline. The CDR3 reads CASSLILLGNEQFF.

The genes are TRBV11-2 and TRBJ2-7; TCRdb lists TRBD2, though no DNA is available to test this call. The CDR3 is made up of 15 amino acids. The germline V gene encodes CDR1 SGHAT and CDR2 FQNNGV. Here the CDR3 reads CASSLSGRAGESEYF.

The chain employs TRBV6-5 and TRBJ2-7. This CDR3 is built from 13 residues. Germline V CDR1 and CDR2: MNHEY, SVGAGI. The CDR3 loop reads CASTAIVTGEQYF.

V and J are TRBV5-6 and TRBJ2-5. Germline V gene lookup returns CDR1 SGHDT and CDR2 YYEEEE. The CDR3 has 14 amino acids. The CDR3 region is CASSLLAAQETQYF.

V is TRBV30 and J is TRBJ1-1. The germline V gene has CDR1 GTSNPN and CDR2 SVGIG (reference sequence). There are 13 residues in the CDR3. The CDR3 is CAWSVPWRAEAFF.

J is TRBJ1-3 and V is TRBV7-2. Germline-derived CDR1 and CDR2 are SGHTA and FQGNSA. The CDR3 is 15 residues long. CDR3 loop: CASSLVGTPGNTIYF.

The chain joins TRBV4-3 to TRBJ2-1; TCRdb designates TRBD1, a call that cannot be tested without DNA. The CDR3 covers 19 residues. The germline V gene encodes CDR1 LGHNA and CDR2 YSLEER. This chain's CDR3 is CASSQAWQGTLTRGNEQFF.

The rearrangement links TRBV20-1 to TRBJ2-7; TCRdb's D call, TRBD1, is unchecked because there is no DNA. Germline CDR1 is DFQATT and CDR2 is SNEGSKA (reference sequence). CDR3 length equals 16 residues. CDR3 in amino acids: CSARALMGGRTYEQYF.

The chain recombines TRBV9 with TRBJ1-1. This CDR3 contains 12 residues. Germline loops: CDR1 SGDLS, CDR2 YYNGEE. The CDR3 loop is CASSVGGSEAFF.

V usage is TRBV12-3 or TRBV12-4 and J usage is TRBJ2-3. This CDR3 has 15 residues. The CDR3 spells CASSSHDPYTDTQYF.

This chain connects TRBV5-1 to TRBJ2-7; TCRdb's D call, TRBD1, is unchecked because there is no DNA. This CDR3 is built from 15 residues. CDR1 and CDR2 from the germline V gene are SGHRS and YFSETQ. CDR3 protein: CASSLGGGGFSEQYF. The full variable domain, its missing parts supplied by reference TRBV5-1 and TRBJ2-7, is KAGVTQTPRYLIKTRGQQVTLSCSPISGHRSVSWYQQTPGQGLQFLFEYFSETQRNKGNFPGRFSGRQFSNSRSEMNVSTLELGDSALYLCASSLGGGGFSEQYFGPGTRLTVT.

The V call is TRBV7-9, the J call TRBJ1-1. Germline lookup yields CDR1 SEHNR and CDR2 FQNEAQ (reference sequence). CDR3 length: 13 amino acids. The CDR3 sequence: CASSSAPTIEAFF.